The clone carrying this T cell receptor (beta chain) showed up many times. These data are taken from a study of early T cells in non-severe SARS-CoV-2 infection. TCRdb reanalysed the 5' RACE reads using MiXCR and keeps one entry per CDR3 protein. This sample has more than 65,000 distinct CDR3 sequences; over 10% occur once, and the top ten carry less than 1.5%. V gave up 1 base and J gave up 7 bases, with 13 bases separating them. The CDR3 runs 14 residues. The germline V gene has CDR1 SQVTM and CDR2 ANQGSEA. Sequencing was done on a sample of whole blood. This chain links TRBV29-1 with TRBJ2-2; perhaps D is TRBD1 or TRBD2 (5 bases each). The receptor was isolated from an adult who was a healthcare worker with PCR-confirmed SARS-CoV-2 infection or an uninfected control (not recorded which). The CDR3 sequence is CSVEVLGESGELFF. The CDR3 DNA reads TGCAGCGTTGAAGTCTTGGGGGAAAGCGGGGAGCTGTTTTTT.